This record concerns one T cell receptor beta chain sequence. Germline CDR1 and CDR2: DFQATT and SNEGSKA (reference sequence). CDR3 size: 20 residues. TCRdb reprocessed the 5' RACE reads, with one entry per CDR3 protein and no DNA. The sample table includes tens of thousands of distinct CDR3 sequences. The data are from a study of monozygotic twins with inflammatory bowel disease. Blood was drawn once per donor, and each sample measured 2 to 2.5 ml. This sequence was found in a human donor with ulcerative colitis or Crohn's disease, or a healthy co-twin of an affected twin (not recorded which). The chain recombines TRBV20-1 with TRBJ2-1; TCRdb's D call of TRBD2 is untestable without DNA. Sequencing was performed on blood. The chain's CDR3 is CSARNLAGLAGGSQYNEQFF.